The 22 T cell receptor beta chains below come from one sample, sequenced in a study of blood T cell repertoires in COVID-19. Sequencing used immunoSEQ multiplex PCR; TCRdb keeps in-frame clones, though not all of them. The table records 150,000 to 250,000 clones, about 95% of them present only once. The sample comprised peripheral blood. The receptors were sampled from a man aged 30-40 years with COVID-19, enrolled during active disease.

The chain is built from TRBV7-9 and TRBJ2-2; D gene unclear. This CDR3 is built from 13 residues. Per the germline V gene, CDR1 is SEHNR and CDR2 is FQNEAQ (reference sequence). Deletions cut 2 bases from V and 7 bases from J, with 8 bases between. The CDR3 region is CASSLTTGGELFF. The CDR3 nucleotides are TGTGCCAGCAGCTTAACCACGGGCGGGGAGCTGTTTTTT. Using reference TRBV7-9 and TRBJ2-2 for the parts outside the CDR3, the full variable domain is DTGVSQNPRHKITKRGQNVTFRCDPISEHNRLYWYRQTLGQGPEFLTYFQNEAQLEKSRLLSDRFSAERPKGSFSTLEIQRTEQGDSAMYLCASSLTTGGELFFGEGSRLTVL.

The rearrangement joins TRBV5-6 to TRBJ1-2; D gene unclear. The CDR3 loop spans 13 amino acids. The V gene's germline CDR1 is SGHDT and CDR2 YYEEEE. The V and J ends lost 7 bases and 1 base respectively, with 11 bases between them. As DNA, the CDR3 is TGTGCCAGCGCAGAGGGATATAACTATGGCTACACCTTC. It is translated as CASAEGYNYGYTF.

The rearrangement uses TRBV6-5 and TRBJ2-1; D remains ambiguous. Trimming cost V 2 bases and J 1 base, with 6 bases left between them. The CDR3 has 14 amino acids. Germline CDR1 and CDR2: MNHEY and SVGAGI. The DNA of the CDR3 is TGTGCCAGCAGTTACGGCGGTTCCTACAATGAGCAGTTCTTC. This codes for CASSYGGSYNEQFF.

The rearrangement links TRBV3-1 (or the pseudogene TRBV3-2) to TRBJ1-2, with D tentatively TRBD1 (5 bases). The CDR3 is made up of 14 amino acids. Per the germline V gene, CDR1 is LGHDT and CDR2 is YNNKEL (reference sequence). V lost 6 bases, J lost 7 bases, and 18 bases lay in between. CDR3 region: CASSPGVQGSGYTF. The DNA of the CDR3 is TGTGCCAGCAGTCCAGGTGTCCAGGGCTCTGGCTACACCTTC.

The chain couples TRBV5-1 to TRBJ2-7, with D possibly TRBD1 on 5 matching bases. Germline V gene data show CDR1 as SGHRS and CDR2 as YFSETQ. CDR3 length: 16 residues. V shed 0 bases and J shed 0 bases, with 13 bases lying between them. In DNA form, the CDR3 reads TGCGCCAGCAGCTTGGTTGGGGTTAGGGGCTCCTACGAGCAGTACTTC. This sequence encodes CASSLVGVRGSYEQYF.

The rearrangement uses TRBV5-1 and TRBJ1-1, with 7 bases fitting TRBD1. Trimming removed 4 bases from V and 5 bases from J; junction bases left unmatched: 11. The CDR3 has 15 residues. CDR1 and CDR2 from the germline V gene are SGHRS and YFSETQ. The chain's CDR3 is CASSIEQGSGTEAFF. The CDR3, as DNA: TGCGCCAGCAGCATAGAACAGGGGTCTGGGACTGAAGCTTTCTTT. The whole variable domain, filled in from reference TRBV5-1 and TRBJ1-1, reads KAGVTQTPRYLIKTRGQQVTLSCSPISGHRSVSWYQQTPGQGLQFLFEYFSETQRNKGNFPGRFSGRQFSNSRSEMNVSTLELGDSALYLCASSIEQGSGTEAFFGQGTRLTVV.

V is TRBV12-5 and J is TRBJ1-2; D unclear. CDR3 size: 12 residues. Germline values: CDR1 LGHNT, CDR2 FRNRAP. Trimming cost V 7 bases and J 4 bases, with 10 bases left between them. CDR3 region: CASAPHGYGYTF. Here the CDR3 DNA reads TGTGCTAGTGCCCCCCACGGCTATGGCTACACCTTC.

This clone was observed a handful of times. The rearrangement links TRBV15 to TRBJ1-1; D gene unclear. The V end was cut by 0 bases, the J end by 0 bases, with 11 bases between. This CDR3 is built from 16 residues. The germline gives CDR1 LNHNV, CDR2 YYDKDF (reference sequence). The CDR3 sequence: CATSRDEPLVNTEAFF. CDR3 nucleotide sequence: TGTGCCACCAGCAGAGACGAACCGCTAGTGAACACTGAAGCTTTCTTT.

This chain links TRBV18 with TRBJ2-1; D perhaps matches TRBD2 (6 bases). The V and J ends lost 4 bases and 5 bases respectively, with 15 bases between them. This CDR3 region has 15 residues. Germline loops: CDR1 KGHSH, CDR2 LQKENI. CDR3 DNA sequence: TGTGCCAGCTCACTGACCGGGACTGGGGACAATGAGCAGTTCTTC. Its protein product is CASSLTGTGDNEQFF. The full variable domain, rest sourced from reference TRBV18 and TRBJ2-1, is NAGVMQNPRHLVRRRGQEARLRCSPMKGHSHVYWYRQLPEEGLKFMVYLQKENIIDESGMPKERFSAEFPKEGPSILRIQQVVRGDSAAYFCASSLTGTGDNEQFFGPGTRLTVL.

The CDR3 nucleotides read TGTGCCAGCAGCGTAGAGCGTCTAGCGGGGTACACCGGGGAGCTGTTTTTT. Translation: CASSVERLAGYTGELFF. The chain combines TRBV9 with TRBJ2-2, with 9 bases lining up with TRBD2. Germline V gene sequence: CDR1 SGDLS, CDR2 YYNGEE. This CDR3 spans 17 amino acids. V shed 0 bases, J shed 3 bases, and the junction held 6 bases outside the gene matches. The full variable domain, rest sourced from reference TRBV9 and TRBJ2-2, is DSGVTQTPKHLITATGQRVTLRCSPRSGDLSVYWYQQSLDQGLQFLIQYYNGEERAKGNILERFSAQQFPDLHSELNLSSLELGDSALYFCASSVERLAGYTGELFFGEGSRLTVL.

In this sample, this clone turned up once. The rearrangement uses TRBV19 and TRBJ2-2; TRBD2 is a possible D gene (5 bases). The CDR3 extends over 16 amino acids. Germline CDR1 reads LNHDA; CDR2 reads SQIVND (reference sequence). Trimming removed 5 bases from V and 2 bases from J, with 15 bases in between. The CDR3 DNA is TGTGCCAGTAGTCCGGGGTCCAGCCCAAACACCGGGGAGCTGTTTTTT. Its protein product is CASSPGSSPNTGELFF.

This clone has just one count. V usage is TRBV12-5 and J usage is TRBJ2-5; D is ambiguous. The CDR3 loop spans 12 amino acids. Germline CDR1 and CDR2: LGHNT and FRNRAP. Trimming left V 5 bases short and J 6 bases short, with 10 bases between. The chain's CDR3 is CASGAPVQTQYF. The CDR3 nucleotides read TGTGCTAGTGGTGCGCCGGTGCAGACCCAGTACTTC.

The chain recombines TRBV19 with TRBJ2-3; a weak D match, TRBD1 (5 bases). Trimming pared 8 bases from V and 1 base from J, leaving 19 bases between. This CDR3 has 16 amino acids. The V gene's germline CDR1 is LNHDA and CDR2 SQIVND (reference sequence). The CDR3 reads CASSTQGKIRTDTQYF. DNA of the CDR3: TGTGCCAGTTCAACTCAGGGTAAAATCCGCACAGATACGCAGTATTTT.

CDR3 region: CASSHTRGRAFF. CDR3 DNA sequence: TGTGCCAGCAGCCATACAAGGGGGCGAGCTTTCTTT. This chain connects TRBV3-1 (or the pseudogene TRBV3-2) to TRBJ1-1; TRBD1 matches at 7 bases. The CDR3 spans 12 residues. Looked up from germline, CDR1 is LGHDT and CDR2 is YNNKEL (reference sequence). Trimming removed 3 bases from V and 10 bases from J; junction bases left unmatched: 5.

The chain combines TRBV18 with TRBJ1-5, with D tentatively TRBD1 (5 bases). This CDR3 region has 15 residues. Germline-derived CDR1 and CDR2 are KGHSH and LQKENI. Trimming shortened V by 3 bases and J by 1 base, and 10 bases separated the two germline ends. CDR3 nucleotides: TGTGCCAGCTCACCGTCAGGGTTGAGCAATCAGCCCCAGCATTTT. Residues: CASSPSGLSNQPQHF.

This chain links TRBV6-5 with TRBJ2-7, with 7 bases aligning to TRBD2. J gave up 5 bases and V 5 bases, and 0 bases lay outside the gene matches. The CDR3 contains 11 residues. Germline loops: CDR1 MNHEY, CDR2 SVGAGI. CDR3 nucleotides: TGTGCCAGCAGTAGCGGGGACGAGCAGTACTTC. Protein: CASSSGDEQYF.

The chain employs TRBV2 and TRBJ1-6; perhaps TRBD1 as D (6 bases). The CDR3 runs to 14 residues. V lost 7 bases and J lost 7, with 14 bases in between. Looked up from germline, CDR1 is SNHLY and CDR2 is FYNNEI. DNA of the CDR3: TGTGCCAGCAACGATCAGGGGAACAATTCACCCCTCCACTTT. Its translation is CASNDQGNNSPLHF.

The genes are TRBV5-1 and TRBJ1-5; 7 nucleotides agree with TRBD1. The CDR3 covers 15 residues. Germline loops: CDR1 SGHRS, CDR2 YFSETQ. The junction had 5 bases not matched to a gene; V was cut back by 0 bases and J by 5 bases. The CDR3 protein is CASSLESGGYQPQHF. DNA for the CDR3: TGCGCCAGCAGCTTGGAGTCAGGGGGATATCAGCCCCAGCATTTT. Filled out from reference TRBV5-1 and TRBJ1-5, the complete variable domain reads KAGVTQTPRYLIKTRGQQVTLSCSPISGHRSVSWYQQTPGQGLQFLFEYFSETQRNKGNFPGRFSGRQFSNSRSEMNVSTLELGDSALYLCASSLESGGYQPQHFGDGTRLSIL.

The genes are TRBV19 and TRBJ1-1; TRBD1 might be the D (5 bases). Germline assignment: CDR1 LNHDA and CDR2 SQIVND (reference sequence). V was clipped by 3 bases and J by 3 bases, with 8 bases between them. The CDR3 has 13 residues. CDR3 coding DNA: TGTGCCAGTAGTATTAAGACAGACACTGAAGCTTTCTTT. Translating gives CASSIKTDTEAFF.

The genes are TRBV5-1 and TRBJ1-1; D is ambiguous. Germline V gene lookup returns CDR1 SGHRS and CDR2 YFSETQ. Between the trimmed V and J ends, which lost 1 base and 5 bases, there was a span of 15 bases. The CDR3 is 15 amino acids. CDR3 sequence: CASSLSVGPGTEAFF. In nucleotides, the CDR3 is TGCGCCAGCAGCTTGAGTGTTGGCCCGGGAACTGAAGCTTTCTTT. Supplemented by reference TRBV5-1 and TRBJ1-1, the full variable domain reads KAGVTQTPRYLIKTRGQQVTLSCSPISGHRSVSWYQQTPGQGLQFLFEYFSETQRNKGNFPGRFSGRQFSNSRSEMNVSTLELGDSALYLCASSLSVGPGTEAFFGQGTRLTVV.

This chain uses TRBV4-1 with TRBJ1-1; 8 bases match TRBD1. V lost 4 bases and J lost 3; bases outside the gene matches: 13. This CDR3 has 17 residues. Germline V gene lookup returns CDR1 MGHRA and CDR2 YSYEKL. CDR3 sequence (DNA): TGCGCCAGCAGCCTCGGACAGGGTTTTGCCGAACACACTGAAGCTTTCTTT. Its protein is CASSLGQGFAEHTEAFF.

The genes are TRBV25-1 and TRBJ1-1; possibly TRBD1 for D (6 bases). Trimming left V 1 base short and J 0 bases short, with 9 bases between. The CDR3 is made up of 15 amino acids. CDR1 is MGHDK, CDR2 SYGVNS, per germline. CDR3 sequence (DNA): TGTGCCAGCAGTGAATGGGACAATTTGAACACTGAAGCTTTCTTT. Protein product: CASSEWDNLNTEAFF.